Below are 30 T cell receptor beta chains sequenced from a single sample in a study of T-cell memory formation after mild COVID-19. Via MiXCR, TCRdb re-called the 5' RACE reads, giving one row per CDR3 protein. The sample shows approximately 440,000 distinct CDR3 sequences, 20% of them seen only once. Sequencing was performed on PBMCs or a T cell subset sorted from them (not recorded which). These TCRs come from an adult woman who had mild COVID-19 (a few samples of this study predate the infection). Cell type and time point are not known.

This clonotype occurred a few times. V usage is TRBV5-1 and J usage is TRBJ1-1; D unclear. Germline V CDR1 and CDR2: SGHRS, YFSETQ. Trimming took off 2 bases at V and 1 base at J, with 12 bases between the two ends. The CDR3 has 15 amino acids. The CDR3 loop is CASSLNLGKNTEAFF. The CDR3 DNA sequence: TGCGCCAGCAGCTTAAATCTCGGCAAGAACACTGAAGCTTTCTTT.

The chain joins TRBV20-1 to TRBJ2-7, with D possibly matching TRBD1 (6 bases). CDR1 is DFQATT, CDR2 SNEGSKA, per germline (reference sequence). This CDR3 has 11 residues. With 6 bases removed from V and 3 bases from J, the gap between germline ends came to 9 bases. The CDR3 reads CSAPTGYEQYF. Written as DNA, the CDR3 is TGCAGTGCCCCGACAGGCTACGAGCAGTACTTC.

The chain joins TRBV7-8 to TRBJ1-2; unclear D gene. V was cut by 6 bases and J by 9 bases, with 17 bases left in between. Germline values: CDR1 SGHVS, CDR2 FQNEAQ. The CDR3 consists of 13 residues. CDR3 bases: TGTGCCAGCAGGTCATATACCTCGTATCGCTACACCTTC. It is translated as CASRSYTSYRYTF.

This clonotype was detected many times. This chain uses TRBV5-1 with TRBJ2-1; 7 nucleotides match TRBD2. Germline assignment: CDR1 SGHRS and CDR2 YFSETQ. V gave up 4 bases and J gave up 7 bases; unmatched junction bases: 11. This CDR3 has 15 residues. The CDR3: CASSVLGRAGNEQFF. The CDR3 coding sequence is TGCGCCAGCAGCGTCCTTGGGAGGGCCGGGAATGAGCAGTTCTTC.

The CDR3 DNA follows: TGTGCCAGCAGCTTAGTGGGACTAGCGAGCGCAGATACGCAGTATTTT. This encodes CASSLVGLASADTQYF. The chain links TRBV7-3 to TRBJ2-3, with 10 bases lining up with TRBD2. Losses at the gene ends were 2 bases for V and 4 bases for J; bases not matched to a gene: 6. Germline lookup yields CDR1 SGHTA and CDR2 FQGTGA. CDR3 size: 16 residues. The entire variable domain, with the rest obtained from reference TRBV7-3 and TRBJ2-3, is as follows: GAGVSQTPSNKVTEKGKYVELRCDPISGHTALYWYRQSLGQGPEFLIYFQGTGAADDSGLPNDRFFAVRPEGSVSTLKIQRTERGDSAVYLCASSLVGLASADTQYFGPGTRLTVL.

This clonotype has just a few counts. The chain uses TRBV29-1 and TRBJ2-5, with TRBD2 as a possible D gene (6 bases). V lost 7 bases and J lost 5, with 17 bases in between. This CDR3 spans 13 amino acids. Germline CDR1 and CDR2: SQVTM and ANQGSEA. The CDR3 nucleotides read TGCAGCGCCGCGACTAGGGGTACGGAGACCCAGTACTTC. It yields the protein CSAATRGTETQYF.

This chain links TRBV9 with TRBJ2-1; D gene uncertain. V shed 4 bases and J shed 8 bases, with 16 bases lying between them. The CDR3 consists of 14 residues. Germline CDR1 and CDR2: SGDLS and YYNGEE. CDR3 DNA: TGTGCCAGCAGCCCTCGGAGCCTTCGCGATGAGCAGTTCTTC. Translating it yields CASSPRSLRDEQFF.

This clonotype was recorded a few times. The chain links TRBV5-1 to TRBJ2-3; D possibly corresponds to TRBD1 (5 bases). With 3 bases removed from V and 4 bases from J, the gap between germline ends came to 18 bases. Germline-derived CDR1 and CDR2 are SGHRS and YFSETQ. The CDR3 extends over 16 amino acids. DNA of the CDR3: TGCGCCAGCAGCTCTCTTATGACAGTTGTCCCAGATACGCAGTATTTT. Protein sequence: CASSSLMTVVPDTQYF.

This clonotype was seen a handful of times. The V gene is TRBV12-3 or TRBV12-4, the J gene TRBJ2-2; no clear D gene. This CDR3 region has 14 residues. Trimming took off 5 bases at V and 1 base at J, with 8 bases between the two ends. The CDR3: CASSPAGNTGELFF. The CDR3 nucleotides are TGTGCCAGCAGTCCGGCCGGGAACACCGGGGAGCTGTTTTTT.

The chain couples TRBV12-3 or TRBV12-4 to TRBJ2-2; D is tentatively TRBD1 or TRBD2 (5 bases each). Trimming shortened V by 7 bases and J by 6 bases, and 18 bases separated the two germline ends. This CDR3 has 15 amino acids. CDR3 DNA: TGTGCCAGCAACCGGGACGGCGATATATCCGGGGAGCTGTTTTTT. Translating gives CASNRDGDISGELFF.

This clonotype was detected a few times. CDR3 residues: CASSLVQGASDTQYF. For the CDR3, the DNA is TGCGCCAGCAGCTTGGTGCAGGGGGCATCAGATACGCAGTATTTT. The rearrangement links TRBV5-1 to TRBJ2-3; TRBD1 matches at 8 bases. Trimming cost V 0 bases and J 4 bases; bases outside gene matches: 4. The CDR3 runs 15 residues. The germline gives CDR1 SGHRS, CDR2 YFSETQ.

This sequence joins TRBV6-6 and TRBJ1-3, with a possible D match to TRBD1 (5 bases). Trimming took 0 bases from V and 2 from J, leaving 5 bases between them. The CDR3 has 14 residues. In germline, CDR1 is MNHNY, CDR2 SVGAGI (reference sequence). In DNA form, the CDR3 reads TGTGCCAGCAGTTACTCGGGGGCTGGAAACACCATATATTTT. Its translation is CASSYSGAGNTIYF.

This clonotype has a handful of counts. The V gene is TRBV20-1, the J gene TRBJ1-1, with D possibly matching TRBD1 (5 bases). CDR1 DFQATT and CDR2 SNEGSKA come from the germline V gene (reference sequence). V lost 8 bases and J 6 bases, leaving 19 bases between the germline ends. The CDR3 consists of 13 residues. The CDR3 DNA sequence: TGCAGTCCCAAGATGGGAGGGGTGGCTGAAGCTTTCTTT. As protein: CSPKMGGVAEAFF.

There are a few counts of this clonotype. This chain links TRBV6-2 or TRBV6-3 with TRBJ2-5, with D tentatively TRBD1 (6 bases). The CDR3 runs to 14 residues. CDR1 is MNHEY, CDR2 SVGEGT, per germline. Trimming left V 2 bases short and J 3 bases short, with 10 bases between. CDR3 amino acids: CASSYPDRKETQYF. The CDR3 region has the DNA TGTGCCAGCAGTTACCCGGACAGAAAAGAGACCCAGTACTTC.

This clonotype showed up just a few times. The V and J genes are TRBV12-3 or TRBV12-4 and TRBJ2-7; 9 bases are shared with TRBD1. The CDR3 covers 15 residues. V shed 5 bases, J shed 6 bases, and the junction held 11 bases outside the gene matches. This CDR3 is CASSPSQGQGVEQYF. CDR3 nucleotides: TGTGCCAGCAGTCCTTCCCAGGGACAGGGAGTCGAGCAGTACTTC.

The chain has TRBV20-1 and TRBJ2-7; 12 nucleotides line up with TRBD2. The germline CDR1 and CDR2 sequences are DFQATT and SNEGSKA (reference sequence). The CDR3 extends over 16 amino acids. The trim removed 1 base at V and 1 base at J, leaving 5 bases unmatched. CDR3 sequence: CSARVPLAGGSYEQYF. CDR3 bases: TGCAGTGCTAGAGTCCCACTAGCGGGGGGATCCTACGAGCAGTACTTC.

V is TRBV6-2 or TRBV6-3 and J is TRBJ2-7, with TRBD1 identical over 9 bases. Germline V gene sequence: CDR1 MNHEY, CDR2 SVGEGT. V shed 8 bases, J shed 2 bases, and the junction held 10 bases outside the gene matches. The CDR3 has 15 amino acids. CDR3 nucleotide sequence: TGTGCCAGCTCCGAACCGGGACAGGGCGCCTACGAGCAGTACTTC. Translated: CASSEPGQGAYEQYF.

A few counts support this clonotype. V is TRBV27 and J is TRBJ2-1, with 8 bases matching TRBD1. The CDR3 contains 13 residues. V was pared by 6 bases and J by 4 bases, with 2 bases of the junction left unmatched. In germline, CDR1 is MNHEY, CDR2 SMNVEV (reference sequence). The CDR3 DNA is TGTGCCAGCAGAGGACAGGGTTACAATGAGCAGTTCTTC. Protein sequence: CASRGQGYNEQFF.

This rearrangement joins TRBV7-8 to TRBJ1-1; 7 bases map to TRBD1. Germline-derived CDR1 and CDR2 are SGHVS and FQNEAQ. V trimming: 5 bases; J trimming: 2 bases; junction bases outside the gene matches: 8. CDR3 length equals 15 residues. CDR3 amino acids: CASSARGGSNTEAFF. Written as DNA, the CDR3 is TGTGCCAGCAGCGCCCGAGGGGGCAGTAACACTGAAGCTTTCTTT.

This clonotype was observed a handful of times. This chain connects TRBV28 to TRBJ1-1; TRBD1 might be the D (5 bases). Trimming left V 3 bases short and J 5 bases short, with 13 bases between. This CDR3 contains 14 residues. CDR1 MDHEN and CDR2 SYDVKM come from the germline V gene. CDR3 DNA sequence: TGTGCCAGCAGTTTTGTGGGGGAGAAGACTGAAGCTTTCTTT. This sequence encodes CASSFVGEKTEAFF.

This chain connects TRBV3-1 to TRBJ2-1, with TRBD1 matching over 11 bases. The germline gives CDR1 LGHDT, CDR2 YNNKEL (reference sequence). The CDR3 contains 16 residues. With V trimmed by 0 bases and J by 13 bases, 11 bases remained unmatched. CDR3 DNA sequence: TGTGCCAGCAGCCAAGATGGGACAGGGGGACGACGCGTCCAGTTCTTC. Translated, it gives CASSQDGTGGRRVQFF.

This clonotype was counted many times. V is TRBV28 and J is TRBJ1-4; D gene ambiguous. In germline, CDR1 is MDHEN, CDR2 SYDVKM. V lost 6 bases, J lost 0 bases, and 11 bases lay in between. The length of the CDR3 is 15 residues. The CDR3 loop reads CASSYVAPTNEKLFF. The CDR3 DNA reads as TGTGCCAGCAGCTATGTAGCACCAACTAATGAAAAACTGTTTTTT.

This clonotype was picked up many times. The chain has TRBV3-1 and TRBJ2-5; D gene uncertain. The germline V gene encodes CDR1 LGHDT and CDR2 YNNKEL (reference sequence). The CDR3 loop spans 14 amino acids. V dropped 1 base and J dropped 1 base, with 7 bases sitting between them. Here the CDR3 DNA reads TGTGCCAGCAGCCAAGTGACGGGCCAAGAGACCCAGTACTTC. Translated: CASSQVTGQETQYF.

The genes are TRBV27 and TRBJ1-2; perhaps TRBD1 as D (6 bases). V dropped 5 bases and J dropped 5 bases, with 15 bases sitting between them. Germline V CDR1 and CDR2: MNHEY, SMNVEV (reference sequence). The CDR3 is 14 residues long. In nucleotides, the CDR3 is TGTGCCAGCAGTCCCCCAGGGGACTCGTATGGCTACACCTTC. Its protein product is CASSPPGDSYGYTF.

The V gene is TRBV20-1, the J gene TRBJ2-1; D may match TRBD1 or TRBD2 (5 bases each). Germline CDR1 reads DFQATT; CDR2 reads SNEGSKA (reference sequence). V lost 7 bases and J lost 10, with 14 bases in between. The CDR3 loop spans 11 amino acids. CDR3 in amino acids: CSGQRDAEQFF. The CDR3 bases are TGCAGTGGACAGAGGGACGCGGAGCAGTTCTTC.

The rearrangement joins TRBV5-1 to TRBJ2-1; no definite D call. Trimming took off 0 bases at V and 5 bases at J, with 9 bases between the two ends. This CDR3 is 14 amino acids long. Germline-derived CDR1 and CDR2 are SGHRS and YFSETQ. The CDR3 DNA is TGCGCCAGCAGCTTGGGGCCGACCAACAATGAGCAGTTCTTC. This translates into CASSLGPTNNEQFF.

This clonotype was seen only a few times. V is TRBV5-1 and J is TRBJ2-2, with TRBD2 matching over 7 bases. CDR1 SGHRS and CDR2 YFSETQ come from the germline V gene. This CDR3 region has 15 residues. V shed 6 bases and J 5 bases; nucleotides not matched to a gene: 10. The CDR3 nucleotides read TGCGCCAGCACCCCGGGAGGATCGTGGACCGGGGAGCTGTTTTTT. Protein sequence: CASTPGGSWTGELFF.

The J gene is TRBJ2-1, the V gene TRBV6-5; TRBD1 agrees at 7 bases. V trimming: 6 bases; J trimming: 7 bases; junction bases outside the gene matches: 9. Per germline, CDR1 MNHEY and CDR2 SVGAGI. The CDR3 length is 14 residues. In DNA, the CDR3 is TGTGCCAGCAGACATATCGACAGGGAAAATGAGCAGTTCTTC. The encoded protein is CASRHIDRENEQFF.

The chain combines TRBV19 with TRBJ2-3, with D tentatively TRBD2 (6 bases). Per the germline V gene, CDR1 is LNHDA and CDR2 is SQIVND (reference sequence). The CDR3 extends over 17 amino acids. V lost 0 bases and J lost 1, with 14 bases in between. The CDR3 spells CASSIDLGGRGTDTQYF. The CDR3 DNA reads as TGTGCCAGTAGTATAGATCTCGGGGGACGGGGCACAGATACGCAGTATTTT.

On this clonotype: A much larger clone is a single base away; this may be a read error. The chain links TRBV11-2 to TRBJ2-1; 10 bases are shared with TRBD2. The CDR3 totals 15 residues. CDR1 and CDR2 from the germline V gene are SGHAT and FQNNGV. CDR3 amino acids: CASSQTSGPYNEQSF. The CDR3 DNA is TGTGCCAGCAGCCAGACTAGCGGGCCGTACAATGAGCAGTCCTTC.